This record looks at one TCR beta chain sequence and its context. This record comes from a study of cytomegalovirus exposure and HLA in healthy donors. The V gene lost 1 base and the J gene lost 5 bases, with 20 bases spanning the gap. The length of the CDR3 is 18 residues. Per the germline V gene, CDR1 is LGHNT and CDR2 is FRNRAP. PCR amplification relied on 60 Vbeta primers (plus 13 Jbeta primers). Profiled with immunoSEQ multiplex PCR; TCRdb holds only in-frame clones, not every one. The data contain under 200,000 clones, roughly 75% of them singletons. This chain uses TRBV12-5 with TRBJ2-2, with D maybe TRBD1 (6 bases). The TCR comes from a female donor in good health and CMV-seronegative. The sample comprised PBMCs. The CDR3 DNA reads as TGTGCTAGTGGTTTGGCTGGGCGAACCTCCGGGACAACCGGGGAGCTGTTTTTT. Amino acids: CASGLAGRTSGTTGELFF. Full variable domain (rest looked up from reference TRBV12-5 and TRBJ2-2): DARVTQTPRHKVTEMGQEVTMRCQPILGHNTVFWYRQTMMQGLELLAYFRNRAPLDDSGMPKDRFSAEMPDATLATLKIQPSEPRDSAVYFCASGLAGRTSGTTGELFFGEGSRLTVL.